A single sample gave rise to the 17 T cell receptor beta chains below, sequenced in a study of type 1 regulatory T cells. TCRdb recomputed calls from the reads with MiXCR, one row per CDR3 protein. The sample yields tens of thousands of distinct CDR3 sequences, 62% seen once. Their target antigens are unknown. Sequenced sample: cultured non-Tr1 T cells, either the whole culture or a sorted T cell fraction (not recorded which). The receptors here all came from a human donor in good health.

The chain employs TRBV7-2 and TRBJ1-4; possibly TRBD1 for D (5 bases). Germline-derived CDR1 and CDR2 are SGHTA and FQGNSA. The CDR3 totals 17 residues. V gave up 2 bases and J gave up 8 bases, with 21 bases separating them. CDR3 nucleotides: TGTGCCAGCAGCTTAAGAAGTAGTCAGGGCCGATACGAAAAACTGTTTTTT. Its translation: CASSLRSSQGRYEKLFF.

The J gene is TRBJ2-5, the V gene TRBV15; a possible D gene is TRBD2 (6 bases). Germline V gene lookup returns CDR1 LNHNV and CDR2 YYDKDF (reference sequence). This CDR3 spans 15 amino acids. V lost 0 bases and J lost 2, with 10 bases in between. CDR3 region: CATSRDVRGQETQYF. The CDR3, as DNA: TGTGCCACCAGCAGAGACGTTCGGGGGCAAGAGACCCAGTACTTC.

The chain joins TRBV5-1 to TRBJ2-1, with D hard to call. Germline V gene lookup returns CDR1 SGHRS and CDR2 YFSETQ. The CDR3 is 13 amino acids. Deletions cut 2 bases from V and 6 bases from J, with 9 bases between. This CDR3 is CASSFSSVNEQFF. In nucleotides, the CDR3 is TGCGCCAGCAGCTTTTCGAGCGTCAATGAGCAGTTCTTC.

The CDR3 loop reads CASSTSGPDTQYF. The CDR3 DNA reads as TGCGCCAGCAGCACCTCAGGGCCGGATACGCAGTATTTT. This chain connects TRBV5-1 to TRBJ2-3; maybe TRBD1 (5 bases). The CDR3 is 13 residues long. The V end was cut by 4 bases, the J end by 6 bases, with 12 bases between. Per germline, CDR1 SGHRS and CDR2 YFSETQ.

The J gene is TRBJ2-3, the V gene TRBV12-3 or TRBV12-4; weak D call: TRBD2 (6 bases). Trimming took 6 bases from V and 2 from J, leaving 24 bases between them. The CDR3 is made up of 18 amino acids. The DNA of the CDR3 is TGTGCCAGCAGCTACGCGGGGTTAGCGGAGCGCCTCACAGATACGCAGTATTTT. Translating gives CASSYAGLAERLTDTQYF.

J is TRBJ2-5 and V is TRBV7-8, with D tentatively TRBD2 (5 bases). The germline V and J ends were trimmed by 2 bases and 4 bases, with 20 bases remaining between them. CDR3 length: 17 amino acids. Germline assignment: CDR1 SGHVS and CDR2 FQNEAQ. The CDR3: CASSLSGNPRRSETQYF. The CDR3 nucleotides read TGTGCCAGCAGCTTATCGGGGAACCCCCGGCGGTCAGAGACCCAGTACTTC.

The DNA of the CDR3 is TGCGCCAGCAGCCAAGTTTGGGTACCCTCCAGTAATGAGCAGTTCTTC. This translates into CASSQVWVPSSNEQFF. The chain recombines TRBV4-3 with TRBJ2-1; D unclear. Germline V CDR1 and CDR2: LGHNA, YSLEER. V gave up 1 base and J gave up 7 bases, with 17 bases separating them. The CDR3 is 16 residues long.

This clonotype was recorded only once. The chain uses TRBV3-1 and TRBJ1-2; D is uncertain. Germline CDR1 reads LGHDT; CDR2 reads YNNKEL (reference sequence). This CDR3 has 15 amino acids. V was cut by 4 bases and J by 0 bases, with 12 bases left in between. In DNA form, the CDR3 reads TGTGCCAGCAGCCGGCCGACTGGAGCTAACTATGGCTACACCTTC. Its translation: CASSRPTGANYGYTF.

This clonotype turned up a few times. The chain couples TRBV5-4 to TRBJ2-1; D is ambiguous. The ends were cut back, 1 base at V and 0 bases at J, with 17 bases in the middle. Germline CDR1 SGHNT, CDR2 YYREEE (reference sequence). This CDR3 spans 18 amino acids. DNA of the CDR3: TGTGCCAGCAGCTTGCGACGGTCCTCCAGATTCTCCTACAATGAGCAGTTCTTC. Its protein product is CASSLRRSSRFSYNEQFF.

This clonotype was detected only a few times. The chain links TRBV5-1 to TRBJ2-2; D not resolved. Between the trimmed V and J ends, which lost 5 bases and 0 bases, there was a span of 8 bases. Germline values: CDR1 SGHRS, CDR2 YFSETQ. This CDR3 has 14 residues. The CDR3 coding sequence is TGCGCCAGCAGTTTCTCTCCGAACACCGGGGAGCTGTTTTTT. This gives the protein CASSFSPNTGELFF.

The J gene is TRBJ2-7, the V gene TRBV19; D perhaps matches TRBD1 (5 bases). The CDR3 has 14 residues. CDR1 is LNHDA and CDR2 is SQIVND in the germline V gene (reference sequence). V gave up 3 bases and J gave up 3 bases, with 12 bases separating them. CDR3: CASSILQGNYEQYF. CDR3 DNA: TGTGCCAGTAGTATCCTCCAGGGCAACTACGAGCAGTACTTC.

The genes are TRBV2 and TRBJ2-1; 7 bases are shared with TRBD2. V lost 6 bases, J lost 6 bases, and 14 bases stayed unmatched. The CDR3 has 16 amino acids. Germline V gene data show CDR1 as SNHLY and CDR2 as FYNNEI. CDR3: CASRDGPGGPTNEQFF. CDR3 nucleotides: TGTGCCAGCAGGGATGGACCGGGAGGACCTACCAATGAGCAGTTCTTC.

This chain connects TRBV7-9 to TRBJ1-1; D gene ambiguous. The length of the CDR3 is 12 residues. The germline V gene encodes CDR1 SEHNR and CDR2 FQNEAQ (reference sequence). V lost 2 bases to trimming and J lost 8 bases, with 9 bases between them. CDR3 sequence reads: CASSLRTEEAFF. The CDR3 nucleotides read TGTGCCAGCAGCTTAAGGACTGAAGAAGCTTTCTTT. The whole variable domain, remainder taken from reference TRBV7-9 and TRBJ1-1, is DTGVSQNPRHKITKRGQNVTFRCDPISEHNRLYWYRQTLGQGPEFLTYFQNEAQLEKSRLLSDRFSAERPKGSFSTLEIQRTEQGDSAMYLCASSLRTEEAFFGQGTRLTVV.

This chain uses TRBV4-3 with TRBJ1-6; no clear D. Between the trimmed V and J ends, which lost 3 bases and 4 bases, there was a span of 16 bases. Germline CDR1 and CDR2: LGHNA and YSLEER. The CDR3 is made up of 17 amino acids. The CDR3 region is CASSHEGNPSYNSPLHF. DNA of the CDR3: TGCGCCAGCAGCCACGAAGGGAATCCCTCATATAATTCACCCCTCCACTTT.

This clonotype was seen more than once but under ten times. This chain connects TRBV21-1 to TRBJ2-1. TRBV21-1 represents a pseudogene. This CDR3 has 17 residues. DNA for the CDR3: TGTGCCAGCAGCCAGAAATTAAGGATAAGGGTCTACAATGAGCAGTTCTTC. This sequence encodes CASSQKLRIRVYNEQFF.

V usage is TRBV20-1 and J usage is TRBJ1-2; D gene uncertain. Germline V gives CDR1 DFQATT, CDR2 SNEGSKA (reference sequence). The CDR3 is 13 residues long. Trimming shortened V by 5 bases and J by 0 bases, and 10 bases separated the two germline ends. The CDR3 spells CSAPEETNYGYTF. CDR3 nucleotide sequence: TGCAGTGCTCCCGAAGAGACTAACTATGGCTACACCTTC.

V is TRBV20-1 and J is TRBJ2-4; TRBD2 agrees at 8 bases. V lost 6 bases and J lost 1; bases outside the gene matches: 11. CDR3 length equals 16 residues. Germline loops: CDR1 DFQATT, CDR2 SNEGSKA (reference sequence). The CDR3, as DNA: TGCAGTGCCCTTCGGGTAGGCGGGAGGGCCAAAAACATTCAGTACTTC. Amino acids: CSALRVGGRAKNIQYF.